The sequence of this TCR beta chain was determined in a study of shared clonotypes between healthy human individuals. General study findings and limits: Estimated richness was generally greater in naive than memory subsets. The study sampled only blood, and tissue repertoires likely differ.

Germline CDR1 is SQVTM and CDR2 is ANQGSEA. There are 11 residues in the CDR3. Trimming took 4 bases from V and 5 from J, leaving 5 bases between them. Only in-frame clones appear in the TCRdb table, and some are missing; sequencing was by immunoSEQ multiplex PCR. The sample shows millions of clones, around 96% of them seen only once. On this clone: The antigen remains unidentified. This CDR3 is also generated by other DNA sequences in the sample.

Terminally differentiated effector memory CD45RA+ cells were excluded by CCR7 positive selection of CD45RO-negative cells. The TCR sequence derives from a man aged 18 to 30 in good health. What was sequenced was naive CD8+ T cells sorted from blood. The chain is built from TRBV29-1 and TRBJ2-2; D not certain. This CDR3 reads CSVVRTGELFF. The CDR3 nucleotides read TGCAGCGTTGTCCGGACCGGGGAGCTGTTTTTT.